Here is one T cell receptor beta chain with its context. Antigen unknown. No patient escaped relapse after autologous stem cell transplantation, and brentuximab vedotin exposure varied. V was clipped by 1 base and J by 5 bases; unmatched bases: 1. Germline V gene lookup returns CDR1 SGHRS and CDR2 YFSETQ. There are 14 residues in the CDR3. The data originate from a study of PD-1 blockade in classical Hodgkin lymphoma. On the study more broadly: Nivolumab dosing for patients was 3 mg/kg, administered intravenously every 2 weeks. Regarding the study as a whole: Reported baseline diversity: healthy donors highest, relapsed/refractory patients lowest. Complete responders' baseline diversity resembled that of newly diagnosed patients. Why repertoires differed is undefined; disease activity or prior therapy possibly contributed.

Measured with immunoSEQ multiplex PCR; TCRdb has only the in-frame clones, and not every one. The sample holds roughly 41,000 clones, 88% seen once. The sequence was collected from a human donor with classical Hodgkin lymphoma. The rearrangement links TRBV5-1 to TRBJ2-4; 9 bases map to TRBD1. The source was peripheral blood mononuclear cells (PBMCs), collected before the second cycle of nivolumab. CDR3 DNA sequence: TGCGCCAGCAGCTTGACAGGGGGCCAAAACATTCAGTACTTC. Protein: CASSLTGGQNIQYF.